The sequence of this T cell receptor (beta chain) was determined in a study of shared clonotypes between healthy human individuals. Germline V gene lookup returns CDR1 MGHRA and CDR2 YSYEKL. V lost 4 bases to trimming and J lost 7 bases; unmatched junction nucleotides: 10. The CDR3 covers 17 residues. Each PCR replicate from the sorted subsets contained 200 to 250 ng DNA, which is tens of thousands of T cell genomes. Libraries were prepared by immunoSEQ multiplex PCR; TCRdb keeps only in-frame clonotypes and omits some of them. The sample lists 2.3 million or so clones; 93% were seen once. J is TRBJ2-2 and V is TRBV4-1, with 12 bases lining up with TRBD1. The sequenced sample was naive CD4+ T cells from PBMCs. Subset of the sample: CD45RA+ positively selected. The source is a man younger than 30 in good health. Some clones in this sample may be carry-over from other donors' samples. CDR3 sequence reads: CASSRGTGGSMIGELFF. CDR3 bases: TGCGCCAGCAGCCGTGGGACAGGGGGCAGTATGATCGGGGAGCTGTTTTTT.